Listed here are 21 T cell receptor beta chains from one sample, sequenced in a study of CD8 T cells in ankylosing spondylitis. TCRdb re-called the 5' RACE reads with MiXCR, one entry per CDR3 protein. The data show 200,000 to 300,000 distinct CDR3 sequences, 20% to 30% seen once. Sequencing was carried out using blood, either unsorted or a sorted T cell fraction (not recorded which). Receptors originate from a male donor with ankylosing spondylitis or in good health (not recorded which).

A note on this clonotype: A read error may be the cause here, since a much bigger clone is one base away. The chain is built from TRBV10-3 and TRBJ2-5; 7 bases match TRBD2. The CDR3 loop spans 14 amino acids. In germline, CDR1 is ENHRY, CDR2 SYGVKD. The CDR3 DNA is TGTGCCATCAGTGTTGGGGGGGAGCAAGTGACCCAGTACTTC. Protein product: CAISVGGEQVTQYF.

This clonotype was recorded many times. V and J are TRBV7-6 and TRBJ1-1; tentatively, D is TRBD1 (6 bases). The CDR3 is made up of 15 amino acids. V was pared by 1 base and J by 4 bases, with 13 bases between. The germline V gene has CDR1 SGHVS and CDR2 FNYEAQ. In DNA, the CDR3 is TGTGCCAGCAGCTTAGGTCCTGGGGGGCTCACTGAAGCTTTCTTT. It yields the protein CASSLGPGGLTEAFF.

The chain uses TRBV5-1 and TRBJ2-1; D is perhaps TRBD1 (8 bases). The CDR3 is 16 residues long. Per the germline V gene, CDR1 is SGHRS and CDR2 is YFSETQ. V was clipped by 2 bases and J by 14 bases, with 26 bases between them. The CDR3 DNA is TGCGCCAGCAGCTTAAACCCCGGACAGGGAGGGGAAGTGAAGTTCTTC. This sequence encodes CASSLNPGQGGEVKFF.

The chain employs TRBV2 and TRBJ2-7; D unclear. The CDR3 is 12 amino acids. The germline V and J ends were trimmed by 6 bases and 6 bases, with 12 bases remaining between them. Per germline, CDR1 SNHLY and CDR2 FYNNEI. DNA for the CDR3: TGTGCCAGCAGGGTCGTGGTTCTCGAGCAGTACTTC. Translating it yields CASRVVVLEQYF.

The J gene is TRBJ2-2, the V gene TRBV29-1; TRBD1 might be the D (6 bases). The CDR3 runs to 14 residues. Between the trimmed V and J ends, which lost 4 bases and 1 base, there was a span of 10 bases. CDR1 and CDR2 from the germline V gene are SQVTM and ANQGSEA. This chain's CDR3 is CSVAGQRNTGELFF. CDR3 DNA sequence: TGCAGCGTTGCAGGACAGAGGAACACCGGGGAGCTGTTTTTT.

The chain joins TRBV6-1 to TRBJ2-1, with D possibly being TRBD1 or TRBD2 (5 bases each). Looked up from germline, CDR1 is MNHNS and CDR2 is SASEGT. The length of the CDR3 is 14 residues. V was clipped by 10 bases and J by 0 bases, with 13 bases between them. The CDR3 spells CATRRGDSYNEQFF. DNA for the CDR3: TGTGCCACTAGAAGGGGAGACTCCTACAATGAGCAGTTCTTC.

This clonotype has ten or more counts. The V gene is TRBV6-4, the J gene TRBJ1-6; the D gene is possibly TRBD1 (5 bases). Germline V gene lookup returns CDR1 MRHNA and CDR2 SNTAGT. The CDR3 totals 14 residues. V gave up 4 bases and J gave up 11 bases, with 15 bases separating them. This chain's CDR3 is CASSVGPGPTPLHF. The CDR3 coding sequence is TGTGCCAGCAGTGTCGGGCCAGGGCCCACACCCCTCCACTTT.

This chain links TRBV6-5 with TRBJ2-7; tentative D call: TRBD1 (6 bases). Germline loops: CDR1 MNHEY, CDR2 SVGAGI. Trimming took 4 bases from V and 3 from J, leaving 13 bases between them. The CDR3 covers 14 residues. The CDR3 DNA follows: TGTGCCAGCAGTTCCTCAGGGGTGAACTACGAGCAGTACTTC. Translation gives CASSSSGVNYEQYF.

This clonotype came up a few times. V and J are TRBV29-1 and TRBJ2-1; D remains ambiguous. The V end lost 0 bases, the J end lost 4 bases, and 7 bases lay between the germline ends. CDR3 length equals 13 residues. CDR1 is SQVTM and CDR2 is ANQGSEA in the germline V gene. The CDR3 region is CSVEEVEYNEQFF. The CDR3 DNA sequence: TGCAGCGTTGAAGAGGTCGAGTACAATGAGCAGTTCTTC.

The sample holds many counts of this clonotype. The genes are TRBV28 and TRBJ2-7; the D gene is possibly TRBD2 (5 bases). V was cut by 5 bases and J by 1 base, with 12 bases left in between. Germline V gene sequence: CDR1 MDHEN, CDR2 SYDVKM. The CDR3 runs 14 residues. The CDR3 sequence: CASSPGGGSYEQYF. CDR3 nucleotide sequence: TGTGCCAGCAGTCCCGGAGGAGGATCCTACGAGCAGTACTTC. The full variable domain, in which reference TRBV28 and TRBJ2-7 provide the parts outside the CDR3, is DVKVTQSSRYLVKRTGEKVFLECVQDMDHENMFWYRQDPGLGLRLIYFSYDVKMKEKGDIPEGYSVSREKKERFSLILESASTNQTSMYLCASSPGGGSYEQYFGPGTRLTVT.

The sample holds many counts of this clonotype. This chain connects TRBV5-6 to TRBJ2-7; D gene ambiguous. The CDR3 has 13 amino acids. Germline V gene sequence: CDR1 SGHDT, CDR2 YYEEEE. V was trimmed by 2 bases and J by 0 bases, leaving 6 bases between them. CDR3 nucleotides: TGTGCCAGCAGCTTCACAGACTCCTACGAGCAGTACTTC. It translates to CASSFTDSYEQYF.

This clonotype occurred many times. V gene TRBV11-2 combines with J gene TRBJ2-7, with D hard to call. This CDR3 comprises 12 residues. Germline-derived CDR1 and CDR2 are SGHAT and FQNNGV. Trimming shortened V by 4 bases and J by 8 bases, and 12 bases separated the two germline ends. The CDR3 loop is CASSSPFSQQYF. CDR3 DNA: TGTGCCAGCAGCTCCCCTTTCTCCCAGCAGTACTTC.

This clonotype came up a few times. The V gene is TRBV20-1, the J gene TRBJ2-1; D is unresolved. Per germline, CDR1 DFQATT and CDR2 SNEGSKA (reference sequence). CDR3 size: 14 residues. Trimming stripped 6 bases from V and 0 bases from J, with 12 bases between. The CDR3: CSAIGGNSYNEQFF. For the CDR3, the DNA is TGCAGTGCAATAGGTGGGAACTCCTACAATGAGCAGTTCTTC.

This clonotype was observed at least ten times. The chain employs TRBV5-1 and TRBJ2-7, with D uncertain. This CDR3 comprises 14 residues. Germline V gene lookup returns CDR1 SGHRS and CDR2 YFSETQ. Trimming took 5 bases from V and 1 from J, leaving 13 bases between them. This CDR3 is CASRRAVMSYEQYF. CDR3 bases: TGCGCCAGCAGAAGAGCAGTTATGTCCTACGAGCAGTACTTC.

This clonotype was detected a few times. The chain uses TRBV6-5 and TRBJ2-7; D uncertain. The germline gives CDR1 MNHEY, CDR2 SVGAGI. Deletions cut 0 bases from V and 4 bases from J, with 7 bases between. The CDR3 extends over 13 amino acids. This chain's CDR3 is CASSYSADYEQYF. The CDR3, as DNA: TGTGCCAGCAGTTACTCGGCGGATTACGAGCAGTACTTC.

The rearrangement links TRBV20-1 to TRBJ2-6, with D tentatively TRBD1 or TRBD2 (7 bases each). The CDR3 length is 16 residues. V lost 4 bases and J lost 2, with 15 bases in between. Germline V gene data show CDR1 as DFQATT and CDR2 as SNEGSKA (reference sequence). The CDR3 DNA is TGCAGTGCTACCTGGGGGGGACAGCCTGGGGCCAACGTCCTGACTTTC. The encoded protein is CSATWGGQPGANVLTF.

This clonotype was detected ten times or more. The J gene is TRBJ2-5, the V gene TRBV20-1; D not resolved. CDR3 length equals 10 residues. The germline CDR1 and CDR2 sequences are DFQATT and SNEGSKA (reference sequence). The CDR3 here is CSGYQETQYF. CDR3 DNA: TGCAGCGGGTACCAAGAGACCCAGTACTTC.

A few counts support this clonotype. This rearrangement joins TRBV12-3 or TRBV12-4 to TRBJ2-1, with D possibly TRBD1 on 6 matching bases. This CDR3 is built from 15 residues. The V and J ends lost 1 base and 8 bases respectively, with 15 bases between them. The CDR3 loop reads CASSLVGQGTDEQFF. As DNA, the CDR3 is TGTGCCAGCAGTTTAGTGGGGCAGGGGACGGATGAGCAGTTCTTC.

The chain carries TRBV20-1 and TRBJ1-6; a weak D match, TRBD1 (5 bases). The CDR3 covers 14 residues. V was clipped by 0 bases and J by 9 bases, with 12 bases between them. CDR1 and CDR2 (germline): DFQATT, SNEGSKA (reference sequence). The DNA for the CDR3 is TGCAGTGCTAGAGACCAGGGCTTTCGTTCACCCCTCCACTTT. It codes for CSARDQGFRSPLHF.

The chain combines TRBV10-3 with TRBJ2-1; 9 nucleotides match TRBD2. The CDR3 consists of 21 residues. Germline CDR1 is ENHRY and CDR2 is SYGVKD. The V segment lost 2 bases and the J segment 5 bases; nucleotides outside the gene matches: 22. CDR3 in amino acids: CAISEGWGGSTSGPRNNEQFF. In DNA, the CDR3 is TGTGCCATCAGTGAGGGGTGGGGCGGGTCGACTAGCGGCCCCCGGAACAATGAGCAGTTCTTC.

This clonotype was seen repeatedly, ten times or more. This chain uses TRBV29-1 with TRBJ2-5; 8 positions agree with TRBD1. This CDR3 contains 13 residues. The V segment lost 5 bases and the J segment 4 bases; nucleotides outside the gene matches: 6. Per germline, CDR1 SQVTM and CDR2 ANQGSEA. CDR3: CSVRRGLGETQYF. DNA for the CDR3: TGCAGCGTTCGCAGGGGGCTAGGAGAGACCCAGTACTTC.